Following are 14 T cell receptor beta chains from one sample sequenced in a study of shared clonotypes between healthy human individuals. The table came from immunoSEQ multiplex PCR; TCRdb's copy has only in-frame clones and leaves some out. In the table there are around 1.1 million clones, around 78% of which are singletons. Sequencing input: memory CD4+ T cells from PBMCs. As to subset: CD45RA-negative fraction. The source of these receptors is a man aged 18 to 30 in good health. Some clones in this sample may be carry-over from other donors' samples.

The rearrangement uses TRBV5-1 and TRBJ2-1; TRBD2 aligns across 8 bases. The CDR3 is 13 amino acids. In germline, CDR1 is SGHRS, CDR2 YFSETQ. Trimming removed 0 bases from V and 8 bases from J; junction bases left unmatched: 1. The CDR3 loop is CASSLGTSYEQFF. The CDR3 DNA follows: TGCGCCAGCAGCTTGGGGACTAGCTATGAGCAGTTCTTC.

The genes are TRBV5-4 and TRBJ2-5; 8 positions match TRBD2. The trim removed 2 bases at V and 3 bases at J, leaving 3 bases unmatched. This CDR3 region has 14 residues. Germline CDR1 reads SGHNT; CDR2 reads YYREEE (reference sequence). CDR3 sequence reads: CASSFKLAEETQYF. As DNA, the CDR3 is TGTGCCAGCAGCTTTAAACTAGCGGAAGAGACCCAGTACTTC.

This clone was counted only a few times. The rearrangement links TRBV7-6 to TRBJ2-3, with D unresolved. The CDR3 has 16 residues. Germline V CDR1 and CDR2: SGHVS, FNYEAQ. V lost 3 bases and J lost 2, with 15 bases in between. Here the CDR3 DNA reads TGTGCCAGCAGCTTCTTGGCTGGTGGGTACACAGATACGCAGTATTTT. Encoded protein: CASSFLAGGYTDTQYF.

Notes on this clone: In the same sample, other DNA sequences code for this CDR3. This rearrangement joins TRBV18 to TRBJ2-7; D is unclear. The V gene lost 4 bases and the J gene lost 4 bases, with 5 bases spanning the gap. Germline CDR1 is KGHSH and CDR2 is LQKENI. The CDR3 covers 11 residues. The DNA for the CDR3 is TGTGCCAGCTCACAAGAGTACGAGCAGTACTTC. Protein product: CASSQEYEQYF.

The chain uses TRBV7-7 and TRBJ1-1; 7 bases match TRBD1. The germline CDR1 and CDR2 sequences are SSHAT and FNYEAQ (reference sequence). The CDR3 length is 16 residues. V shed 0 bases and J 6 bases; nucleotides not matched to a gene: 10. The DNA for the CDR3 is TGTGCCAGCAGCTTAGCGCCGACAGGGCCGGGAGCTGAAGCTTTCTTT. It encodes CASSLAPTGPGAEAFF. The complete variable domain, with remaining parts taken from reference TRBV7-7 and TRBJ1-1, reads GAGVSQSPRYKVTKRGQDVTLRCDPISSHATLYWYQQALGQGPEFLTYFNYEAQPDKSGLPSDRFSAERPEGSISTLTIQRTEQRDSAMYRCASSLAPTGPGAEAFFGQGTRLTVV.

The chain has TRBV6-5 and TRBJ2-3; D remains ambiguous. Germline CDR1 is MNHEY and CDR2 is SVGAGI. The length of the CDR3 is 14 residues. Trimming left V 6 bases short and J 1 base short, with 11 bases between. The CDR3 coding sequence is TGTGCCAGCAGCCCCGGCAGGCGCACAGATACGCAGTATTTT. Encoded protein: CASSPGRRTDTQYF.

Turning to this clone: The same CDR3 is also encoded by other DNA sequences in this sample. The V call is TRBV5-1, the J call TRBJ2-7, with TRBD2 matching 8 bases. Germline trimming cut 2 bases from V and 2 bases from J; bases unmatched to any gene: 3. CDR1 SGHRS and CDR2 YFSETQ come from the germline V gene. The CDR3 is 14 amino acids. The CDR3 nucleotides read TGCGCCAGCAGCTTTGACGGGGGGGCCTACGAGCAGTACTTC. The encoded protein is CASSFDGGAYEQYF.

This clone was observed a few times. This rearrangement joins TRBV7-8 to TRBJ1-5; weak D call: TRBD1 (5 bases). CDR3 size: 14 residues. Germline V gives CDR1 SGHVS, CDR2 FQNEAQ. Trimming removed 4 bases from V and 4 bases from J, with 11 bases in between. CDR3 coding DNA: TGTGCCAGCAGCTGGCCGGGACCAAATCAGCCCCAGCATTTT. Protein: CASSWPGPNQPQHF.

The V and J genes are TRBV5-1 and TRBJ2-1, with 12 bases identical to TRBD2. J gave up 10 bases and V 0 bases, and 11 bases lay outside the gene matches. Looked up from germline, CDR1 is SGHRS and CDR2 is YFSETQ. The CDR3 contains 17 residues. The CDR3 reads CASSLGPLAGGPGEQFF. The DNA for the CDR3 is TGCGCCAGCAGCTTGGGTCCCCTAGCGGGAGGGCCGGGAGAGCAGTTCTTC.

Note on this clone: In the same sample, other DNA sequences code for this CDR3. V is TRBV28 and J is TRBJ2-1; D uncertain. V was pared by 3 bases and J by 3 bases, with 9 bases between. From germline, CDR1 is MDHEN and CDR2 SYDVKM. The CDR3 totals 14 residues. The CDR3 bases are TGTGCCAGCAGTTTGCGGCAGCTCTACAATGAGCAGTTCTTC. It translates to CASSLRQLYNEQFF.

This clone was seen only once. V and J are TRBV7-9 and TRBJ1-1; the D is unclear. Germline V gives CDR1 SEHNR, CDR2 FQNEAQ (reference sequence). The CDR3 consists of 14 residues. V lost 3 bases and J 2 bases, leaving 10 bases between the germline ends. CDR3 residues: CASSFSQTNTEAFF. The CDR3 region has the DNA TGTGCCAGCAGCTTTAGCCAGACCAACACTGAAGCTTTCTTT.

This clone was counted a few times. Being one base from a much bigger clone, this may be a read error. Other DNA sequences of this sample code for an identical CDR3. The chain combines TRBV7-3 with TRBJ1-1; D gene ambiguous. This CDR3 contains 13 residues. CDR1 SGHTA and CDR2 FQGTGA come from the germline V gene. Trimming cost V 1 base and J 1 base, with 4 bases left between them. The CDR3 here is CASSLRGNTEAFF. Here the CDR3 DNA reads TGTGCCAGCAGCTTAAGAGGGAACACTGAAGCTTTCTTT.

The chain joins TRBV19 to TRBJ2-5; 10 nucleotides match TRBD2. This CDR3 has 16 amino acids. V lost 5 bases and J lost 2; bases outside the gene matches: 8. Germline V gene data show CDR1 as LNHDA and CDR2 as SQIVND (reference sequence). In nucleotides, the CDR3 is TGTGCCAGTAGTCCCCTAGCGGGAGTCGGTCAAGAGACCCAGTACTTC. This translates into CASSPLAGVGQETQYF.

The genes are TRBV30 and TRBJ2-5; D is unresolved. This CDR3 has 13 amino acids. Germline assignment: CDR1 GTSNPN and CDR2 SVGIG (reference sequence). V was shortened by 0 bases and J by 3 bases, with 8 bases between the two germline ends. CDR3 residues: CAWSVLTEETQYF. The CDR3 DNA sequence: TGTGCCTGGAGTGTTTTGACCGAAGAGACCCAGTACTTC.